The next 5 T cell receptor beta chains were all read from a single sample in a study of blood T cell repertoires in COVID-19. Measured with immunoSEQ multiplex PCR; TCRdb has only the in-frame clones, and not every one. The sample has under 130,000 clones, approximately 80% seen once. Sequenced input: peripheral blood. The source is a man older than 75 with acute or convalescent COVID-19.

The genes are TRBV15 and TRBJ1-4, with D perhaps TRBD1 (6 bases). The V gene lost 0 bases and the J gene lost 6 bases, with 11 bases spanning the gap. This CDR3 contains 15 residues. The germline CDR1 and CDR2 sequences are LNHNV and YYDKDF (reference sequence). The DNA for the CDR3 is TGTGCCACCAGCAGAGATTCGGCAGGGGATGAAAAACTGTTTTTT. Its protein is CATSRDSAGDEKLFF.

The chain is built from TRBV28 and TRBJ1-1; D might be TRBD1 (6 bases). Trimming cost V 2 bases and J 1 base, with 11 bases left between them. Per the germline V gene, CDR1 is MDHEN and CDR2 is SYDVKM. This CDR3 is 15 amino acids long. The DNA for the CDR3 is TGTGCCAGCAGTTTAGTGGGCAGGGGGAACACTGAAGCTTTCTTT. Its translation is CASSLVGRGNTEAFF.

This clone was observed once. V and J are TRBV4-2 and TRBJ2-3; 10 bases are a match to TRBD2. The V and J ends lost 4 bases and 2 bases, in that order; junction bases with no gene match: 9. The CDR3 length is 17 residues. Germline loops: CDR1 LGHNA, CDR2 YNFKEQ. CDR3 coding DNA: TGTGCCAGCAGCCCCGGAACAGCGGGAGGGGTCACAGATACGCAGTATTTT. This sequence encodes CASSPGTAGGVTDTQYF.

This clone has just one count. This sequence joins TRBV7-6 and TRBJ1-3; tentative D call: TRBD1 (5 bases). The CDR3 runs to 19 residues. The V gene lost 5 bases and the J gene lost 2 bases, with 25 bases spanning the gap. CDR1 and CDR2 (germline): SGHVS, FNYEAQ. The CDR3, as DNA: TGTGCCAGCAGCCACCTTTCATATATGGCCGCAGGGACTGGAAACACCATATATTTT. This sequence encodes CASSHLSYMAAGTGNTIYF.

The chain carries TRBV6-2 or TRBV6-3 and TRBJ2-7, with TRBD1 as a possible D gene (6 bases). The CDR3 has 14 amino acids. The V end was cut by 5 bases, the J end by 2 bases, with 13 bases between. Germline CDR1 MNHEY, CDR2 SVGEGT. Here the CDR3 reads CASSNHRVPYEQYF. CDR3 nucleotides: TGTGCCAGCAGTAACCACAGGGTTCCCTACGAGCAGTACTTC.